This T cell receptor (beta chain) was identified during a study of cytomegalovirus exposure and HLA in healthy donors (dated by TCRdb to about 2017). In terms of the full investigation: An earlier analysis of approximately 590 of the donors reported about 290 Gb of sequence data and approximately 110 million unique TCR beta sequences from 150 million to 200 million T cells. Typing coverage varied by locus: roughly 620-640 donors for A, B, C, DRB1 and DQB1; approximately 520 for DQA1; some 610 for DPA1; roughly 450 for DPB1. Donor age, sex, ethnicity and CMV serostatus were compiled alongside the repertoire data. On average, roughly 240,000 unique TCR beta nucleotide sequences were sequenced per donor among a few hundred genotyped donors of the cohort, with roughly 18% of those sequences being non-productive. Of the 300 to 500 genotyped donors, 65% to 90% were placed in the genetic ancestry cluster associated with self-reported Caucasian donors. All discovery cohort repertoires had been generated on a single sequencing platform. The T cell repertoires of several hundred subjects were profiled by immunosequencing and related to cytomegalovirus serostatus. To predict cytomegalovirus infection status, the study combined high-throughput TCR immunosequencing, statistical association of individual TCRs with disease status, and machine learning. Roughly five DR-DQ haplotypes were handled as single units for association and clustering because linkage in the cohort was strong. A later analysis re-analyzed previously published TCR beta repertoires from roughly 600 donors and added high-resolution HLA genotyping to study TCR occurrence patterns. About 280 gigabases of sequencing data and approximately 85 million unique TCR sequences were included in an early release covering around 650 HLA-typed donors. Class I and class II HLA loci were covered by the typing at four-digit resolution. Besides the first cohort of roughly 660 subjects, a separate validation cohort made up of 120 different subjects was used. The aim of the study was to test whether cataloging public T cell receptors could identify signatures of past pathogen exposure. The later analysis used no new phenotypic data to find candidate immune exposures, relying instead on TCR beta sequences and their occurrence across donors. In a later genetic analysis, genome-wide SNP genotypes for about 55% of the 666 donors were used, and that subset was treated as a discovery cohort. An earlier analysis of some 600 of the donors applied high-throughput TCR beta sequencing to assess whether each TCR beta V gene segment acted as functional or pseudogenic.

Here is what the overall study found, with its caveats: Several of the top co-occurrence clusters appeared to be linked to parvovirus B19, influenza, CMV and Epstein-Barr virus, according to a later analysis. In vitro tests confirmed that a few of the cytomegalovirus-associated TCR beta chains recognize cytomegalovirus antigens. Because HLA typing was missing for some donors at each locus, association tests included only the typed subset. Some IMGT-functional V segments, including TRBV6-2 and TRBV6-3, could not be told apart with the 87-base-pair reads, so those segments were excluded. The sequencing pipeline was judged likely to have produced a cluster of highly shared sequence variants as a technical artifact. This cohort had only TCR beta chains sequenced, and the lack of alpha or paired-chain data limited which features could be detected. Linkage disequilibrium might explain the correlated functional status among segregating V segments, but an unknown experimental factor could not be ruled out. The only immune exposure information available for the cohort was CMV serostatus. When HLA alleles, especially DR and DQ, strongly co-occurred, attributing TCR associations to individual alleles was difficult. In both the original and validation cohorts, the classifier was reported to diagnose cytomegalovirus status with high specificity and sensitivity. According to a later analysis, TCR association rates differed among HLA loci, with DRB1 alleles showing the most associated TCRs and HLA-C alleles showing the fewest. According to the authors, the approach could potentially be generalized to other disease states and immunological phenotypes. The study gave a list of more than 150 TCR beta chains associated with cytomegalovirus. Over 15 rarely observed V segments, including chromosome 9 orphons, were excluded from the earlier analysis of 550 to 700 of the donors because counts were too low. In a later analysis, HLA-associated TCR beta chains showed more clonal expansion and lower generation probabilities than non-associated chains that were equally common. Across donors, most TCR sequences were observed very rarely, whereas some public TCRs were present in many individuals. A further reported finding was that TCR beta sequences accurately predicted the HLA-A and HLA-B alleles for most subjects in the first cohort. At a false discovery rate of 0.05, a later analysis linked approximately 18,000 TCR beta sequences to specific HLA alleles. In a later genetic analysis, fewer N-insertions in productive TCRs were reported among donors in an Asian-associated ancestry cluster than the roughly 700-donor mean. The presence/absence analyses assumed that sequencing depth was roughly uniform across donors, and that assumption may not be true. Broadly in line with IMGT annotations, most TCR beta V segments showed up in productive rearrangements about 90% or about 30% of the time in an earlier analysis of approximately 640 of the donors. Most CMV-associated TCR beta chains appeared to be HLA-restricted in a later analysis, and the HLA associations seemed to be driven largely by CMV exposure. A later genetic analysis associated a missense DCLRE1C variant with V-gene and J-gene trimming of TCR beta chains, and an independent cohort replicated the association.

Trimming takes 4 bases off V and 4 bases off J; junction bases not matched to a gene: 11. The CDR3 measures 16 amino acids from cysteine to phenylalanine. This entry keeps only the CDR3 DNA: 48 bases, framed from base 1. CDR1 and CDR2 were assigned from the germline V gene as MNHEY and SVGAGI. This clone occurred once. This clone's antigen is unknown. No much larger clone exists at a distance of one base, and base qualities are not known. Preparation of the library involved the immunoSEQ multiplex PCR assay. For the multiplex PCR, a mixture combining 60 forward primers for TCR Vbeta segments and 13 reverse primers for TCR Jbeta segments was used. The CDR3 region of rearranged TCR beta genes was amplified from genomic DNA by a multiplex PCR assay. The amplified TCR beta libraries were sequenced on the Illumina HiSeq System as 87-base-pair reads. The paper's processing steps were these. In a later analysis, roughly 80 million unique TCR beta chains were counted across the approximately 640 repertoires, and roughly 10 million of these chains were shared by at least two donors. Raw reads were error-corrected and collapsed into unique sequences by a nearest-neighbor algorithm in which closely related sequences were merged to remove PCR and sequencing errors. Alignment of CDR3 sequences to IMGT reference sequences was used to assign V, D and J gene segments. For a sequence to be retained, a match of at least six nucleotides to both a V gene segment and a J gene segment was required. Rearrangements were classified as productive when the CDR3 lacked stop codons and remained in frame with V and J, and all other rearrangements were classified as non-productive. CDR3 was defined according to IMGT convention as the region running from the second conserved V-encoded cysteine to the conserved J-encoded phenylalanine. Sequences without an unambiguous match to a single V gene segment were excluded from the earlier analysis of several hundred of the donors. In an earlier analysis of some 590 of the donors, V segments were called functional above 56.7% productive rearrangements and were called segregating when the between-donor standard deviation exceeded 5%. A statistical classification framework was built for diagnosing cytomegalovirus status from the catalog of TCR beta chain sequences. A later analysis assigned V and J genes by comparing TCR nucleotide sequences with IMGT/GENE-DB human TR gene sequences. A later analysis assigned CDR3 sequences and most-parsimonious VDJ recombination scenarios with the TCRdist pipeline. A later analysis defined each TCR beta chain by its CDR3 amino acid sequence plus V-gene family, and excluded reads lacking a unique V-gene family. As a way to deal with suspected cross-contamination and a sequencing artifact, a later analysis dropped roughly 620 nucleotide sequences that were highly shared and had low generation probability. A later analysis calculated a clonal expansion index for each public chain from normalized within-repertoire ranks of inferred template counts. In a later analysis, generation probabilities were computed with a VDJ recombination model fitted to out-of-frame rearrangements, and the resulting probabilities were checked against IGoR. In a later analysis, hypergeometric tests were used to score TCR-TCR, TCR-HLA and TCR-CMV co-occurrence, with a repertoire-size bias correction applied to TCR pairs. A later analysis estimated false discovery rates by permuting HLA or CMV assignments 20 times. A later analysis grouped co-occurring TCRs with DBSCAN, adding TCRdist sequence similarity when clustering within HLA-allele-positive subsets. For co-occurrence clustering, repertoires with fewer than 30,000 or more than 120,000 public chains were excluded, along with roughly 5 repertoires with anomalous nucleotide sharing. TCRdb took over this immuneACCESS table, retaining in-frame rearrangements with V and J assigned. Such tables are incomplete; in checked studies, under half of the missing clones stem from an unresolved V gene, and the remainder is unexplained. Clone size and the V and J calls come from that table; the DNA yielded D and trimming. The sample table lists some 270,000 clones, roughly 80% of them with a count of one. The ten most abundant clones make up around 0.33% of the sample.

The cohort comprised 666 healthy bone marrow donors. At the time of sampling, every cohort member was nominally healthy, though immune exposures that went unrecorded were likely present. The donor was CMV seronegative and belonged to the group of approximately 320 seronegative cohort members. A peripheral blood sample was provided by each donor, and peripheral blood mononuclear cells were used for TCR beta sequencing. Genomic DNA was extracted from the blood cell samples with the Qiagen DNeasy Blood Extraction Kit. The origin of this receptor is a girl aged 2-10 years in good health and CMV-seronegative. The chain is made from TRBV6-5 and TRBJ2-3; the junction holds 7 bases that match TRBD2. Specimen: PBMCs. The nucleotides read TGTGCCAGCAGTTTTGAGGGAGCGAGCGGGGCAGATACGCAGTATTTT. The encoded protein is CASSFEGASGADTQYF.